The rows below give T cell receptor beta chains drawn from one sample of a study of somatic mutations in cytotoxic T cells in rheumatoid arthritis. Produced via immunoSEQ multiplex PCR; TCRdb's table is partial and in-frame only. This table holds 13,000 to 15,000 clones, around 72% found once. Sequencing used CD8+ T cells sorted from blood. These receptor sequences come from an adult with rheumatoid arthritis. Both conserved end residues are part of each CDR3. Size values are once, few and many counts, or a class for expanded clones, and some rows have none.

V | size | CDR3
TRBV27 | NA | CASSWQGDDEQFF
TRBV6-5 | once | CASSPDLRMTDTQYF
TRBV28 | NA | CASTLYRGREQFF
TRBV27 | NA | CASRRTYSYEQYF
TRBV11-2 | NA | CASSWGTGFSEQYF
TRBV2 | NA | CASRTGTGRGNSPLHF
TRBV28 | NA | CASRIDRGLYEQYF
TRBV10-2 | NA | CATGPFSYNSPLHF
TRBV28 | NA | CASSFPWSEKLFF
TRBV4-1 | once | CASSQGAGDQPQHF
TRBV6-5 | NA | CASSYSQEETQYF
TRBV28 | NA | CASRKEDLSQETQYF
TRBV30 | NA | CALATGGASGANVLTF
TRBV7-2 | NA | CASSPGDAKYF
TRBV9 | NA | CASNGGGGGTDTQYF
TRBV11-2 | NA | CASSLFARGYNEQFF
TRBV28 | NA | CASPPRGGGFGEQFF
TRBV11-2 | once | CASLGTGNTEAFF
TRBV28 | NA | CASRNGVRWNTEAFF
TRBV6-5 | NA | CASKVSGVSTDTQYF
TRBV28 | NA | CASSFPGGSEAFF
TRBV28 | NA | CASIEGYSNQPQHF
TRBV9 | NA | CASSVTWNTPDTQYF
TRBV2 | NA | CASDPAPTEAFF
TRBV14 | NA | CASLPFFNYGYTF
TRBV18 | NA | CASSREGFNYGYTF
TRBV28 | NA | CASSLWGPKHF
TRBV28 | NA | CASSRVRILNEQFF
TRBV2 | few | CASRTNGGRTYNEQFF
TRBV27 | NA | CASSLRQFIGTGELFF
TRBV5-1 | NA | CASRPWTGATNEKLFF
TRBV5-6 | NA | CASSLGSGGYEQYF
TRBV19 | NA | CASKVGPGANVLTF
TRBV5-1 | once | CASSLSSPGQPQHF
TRBV11-1 | NA | CASSLPGEQFF
TRBV25-1 | once | CASSDRGANTEAFF
TRBV28 | NA | CASSFRGTRGAYGYTF
TRBV28 | NA | CASSPRQGKYSEQYF
TRBV6-1 | NA | CASSALIRTNNSPLHF
TRBV7-6 | NA | CASSPGQGLAYEQYF
TRBV9 | few | CASSVSGRGADTQYF
TRBV9 | NA | CASNLPPGGSGNTIYF
TRBV4-1 | few | CASSEGTLAGYYEQYF
TRBV6-4 | NA | CASSAGAGTEAFF
TRBV15 | once | CATSPDRPGNTIYF
TRBV4-1 | NA | CASSPTSGGAQDTQYF
TRBV15 | NA | CATNRYRVYNEQFF
TRBV2 | NA | CASSDRPTRSSYNEQFF
TRBV7-8 | NA | CASSPRAGGTTNEKLFF
TRBV30 | NA | CAWSVLWGREGGGETQYF